Sequencing of this T cell receptor beta chain was carried out in a study of T cells in Graves' hyperthyroidism and ophthalmopathy. The V gene's germline CDR1 is GTSNPN and CDR2 SVGIG (reference sequence). Trimming cost V 4 bases and J 2 bases, with 17 bases left between them. This CDR3 has 15 residues. A remark on this clonotype: Antigen: not known.

Study-level findings and limits: Expanded thyroid clonotypes (above 0.001) were mostly also found in blood.

TCR beta CDR3 regions were amplified from RNA. HTBI primers drove first-round RT-PCR of the TCR CDR3. TCRdb re-analysed the multiplex PCR reads in MiXCR, keeping a single row per CDR3 protein. The data contain around 600,000 distinct CDR3 sequences, about 14% of them singletons. For ophthalmopathy patients, the Clinical Activity Score was at least 3 and the NOSPECS grade at least 4; duration was under 3 months. Diagnoses were made from clinical symptoms, serum measures (thyroxine and TRAb), thyroid ultrasound and orbital computed tomography. The PBMCs had their origin in 7.5 to 10 ml of fresh peripheral blood.

Sequenced input: blood. This receptor was obtained from a woman between 45 and 60 years old with Graves' ophthalmopathy. V usage is TRBV30 and J usage is TRBJ1-1; TRBD1 might be the D (5 bases). CDR3: CAWNPTRGRNTEAFF. The CDR3 DNA is TGTGCCTGGAACCCCACGAGGGGCAGAAACACTGAAGCTTTCTTT.